These 17 T cell receptor beta chains share one sample of origin, sequenced in a study of blood T cell repertoires in COVID-19. Assay: immunoSEQ multiplex PCR; the TCRdb copy retains only in-frame clones and omits some. The sample has over 150,000 clones, roughly 87% seen once; the top ten hold about 2.3%. Sequenced: PBMCs or T cells enriched from blood (not recorded which). Source of these receptors: a woman in her 30s who had recovered from COVID-19.

The V and J genes are TRBV11-2 and TRBJ1-1; no clear D. The V gene lost 0 bases and the J gene lost 0 bases, with 5 bases spanning the gap. Germline V CDR1 and CDR2: SGHAT, FQNNGV. The CDR3 is 14 amino acids. The CDR3 here is CASSLESVNTEAFF. The CDR3 bases are TGTGCCAGCAGCTTAGAGTCTGTGAACACTGAAGCTTTCTTT.

This chain joins TRBV7-9 and TRBJ2-5; TRBD2 matches 13 bases. Per the germline V gene, CDR1 is SEHNR and CDR2 is FQNEAQ (reference sequence). V dropped 1 base and J dropped 5; count of bases not matched to a gene: 7. The CDR3 consists of 17 residues. The CDR3 nucleotides are TGTGCCAGCAGCTTAGGGTGGACTAGCGGGAGAGGGGAGACCCAGTACTTC. This gives the protein CASSLGWTSGRGETQYF.

The V gene is TRBV24-1, the J gene TRBJ2-3; a weak D match, TRBD1 (5 bases). Germline CDR1 KGHDR, CDR2 SFDVKD. This CDR3 has 16 residues. The V end lost 5 bases, the J end lost 0 bases, and 14 bases lay between the germline ends. CDR3 in amino acids: CATSGAGYESTDTQYF. Here the CDR3 DNA reads TGTGCCACCAGTGGCGCAGGGTATGAAAGCACAGATACGCAGTATTTT.

This clone showed up just a few times. This chain links TRBV5-8 with TRBJ1-6, with D unresolved. The CDR3 contains 15 residues. V was shortened by 2 bases and J by 7 bases, with 13 bases between the two germline ends. Germline V gives CDR1 SGHTS, CDR2 YDEGEE. CDR3 protein: CASSFETPGNSPLHF. Here the CDR3 DNA reads TGTGCCAGCAGCTTTGAGACCCCGGGGAATTCACCCCTCCACTTT.

This clone came up once. The V and J genes are TRBV30 and TRBJ1-2, with D maybe TRBD1 (5 bases). The CDR3 runs to 15 residues. CDR1 and CDR2 (germline): GTSNPN, SVGIG (reference sequence). V lost 3 bases and J lost 2, with 16 bases in between. The CDR3 coding sequence is TGTGCCTGGAGACCTTACGGGTCAGGGAACTATGGCTACACCTTC. Protein: CAWRPYGSGNYGYTF.

This chain joins TRBV7-9 and TRBJ2-5; 7 bases match TRBD2. Trimming at V came to 4 bases and at J to 5 bases, leaving 7 bases not matched to a gene. This CDR3 comprises 14 residues. Germline V lookup: CDR1 SEHNR, CDR2 FQNEAQ (reference sequence). CDR3 DNA: TGTGCCAGCAGCTATGCCCAGGGAGGGGAGACCCAGTACTTC. Translated: CASSYAQGGETQYF.

V and J are TRBV30 and TRBJ1-2; no clear D gene. Germline V lookup: CDR1 GTSNPN, CDR2 SVGIG (reference sequence). CDR3 length: 12 amino acids. The ends were cut back, 8 bases at V and 8 bases at J, with 18 bases in the middle. DNA for the CDR3: TGTGCCCGACGGGGAGAAGGGAGAGGCTACACCTTC. This translates into CARRGEGRGYTF.

The chain employs TRBV12-3 or TRBV12-4 and TRBJ2-7; 8 bases match TRBD1. V shed 5 bases, J shed 7 bases, and the junction held 1 base outside the gene matches. This CDR3 has 11 amino acids. CDR3 in amino acids: CASSHRGEQYF. For the CDR3, the DNA is TGTGCCAGCAGTCACAGGGGGGAGCAGTACTTC.

The CDR3 loop reads CASSVGGRSTGELFF. CDR3 bases: TGTGCCAGCAGCGTAGGCGGGAGATCAACCGGGGAGCTGTTTTTT. The chain recombines TRBV9 with TRBJ2-2, with 7 bases identical to TRBD2. V trimming: 0 bases; J trimming: 5 bases; junction bases outside the gene matches: 4. Looked up from germline, CDR1 is SGDLS and CDR2 is YYNGEE. The CDR3 covers 15 residues.

This chain links TRBV19 with TRBJ1-2, with TRBD1 matching over 8 bases. Germline trimming cut 5 bases from V and 0 bases from J; bases unmatched to any gene: 2. The CDR3 runs to 14 residues. Germline V lookup: CDR1 LNHDA, CDR2 SQIVND (reference sequence). This chain's CDR3 is CASSVQGANYGYTF. Written as DNA, the CDR3 is TGTGCCAGTAGTGTACAGGGGGCTAACTATGGCTACACCTTC.

There are a few counts of this clone. The chain employs TRBV5-1 and TRBJ1-2, with TRBD1 as a possible D gene (6 bases). Germline CDR1 SGHRS, CDR2 YFSETQ. Trimming pared 2 bases from V and 3 bases from J, leaving 11 bases between. The CDR3 has 14 residues. The CDR3, as DNA: TGCGCCAGCAGCTTCTCGACAGGTGACTATGGCTACACCTTC. Translation gives CASSFSTGDYGYTF.

The chain joins TRBV28 to TRBJ2-5; TRBD2 aligns across 11 bases. Trimming at V came to 4 bases and at J to 4 bases, leaving 8 bases not matched to a gene. The germline CDR1 and CDR2 sequences are MDHEN and SYDVKM. This CDR3 is built from 16 residues. The CDR3 DNA sequence: TGTGCCAGCAGTTCCAGGCTAGCGGGGGGCGGAGAGACCCAGTACTTC. Amino acid sequence: CASSSRLAGGGETQYF.

The V gene is TRBV12-3 or TRBV12-4, the J gene TRBJ2-3; D is possibly TRBD2 (6 bases). V was clipped by 5 bases and J by 1 base, with 7 bases between them. This CDR3 has 13 amino acids. CDR3 nucleotides: TGTGCCAGCAGTGCTAGCGGCACAGATACGCAGTATTTT. Residues: CASSASGTDTQYF.

The chain combines TRBV11-2 with TRBJ2-3; 7 bases match TRBD2. The V segment lost 0 bases and the J segment 8 bases; nucleotides outside the gene matches: 17. Germline V gene data show CDR1 as SGHAT and CDR2 as FQNNGV. This CDR3 contains 18 residues. The chain's CDR3 is CASSLDPRVWGGRSTQYF. The CDR3 DNA reads as TGTGCCAGCAGCTTAGACCCTCGGGTCTGGGGAGGGCGGAGTACGCAGTATTTT.

The rearrangement links TRBV30 to TRBJ1-2; perhaps TRBD1 as D (6 bases). The germline V gene has CDR1 GTSNPN and CDR2 SVGIG (reference sequence). CDR3 length: 13 amino acids. Between the trimmed V and J ends, which lost 1 base and 7 bases, there was a span of 13 bases. This chain's CDR3 is CAWSATGSGGYTF. CDR3 DNA sequence: TGTGCCTGGAGTGCTACAGGGAGCGGTGGCTACACCTTC.

The table lists this clone with a count of one. The V and J genes are TRBV30 and TRBJ1-4; 9 nucleotides align to TRBD1. The CDR3 consists of 12 residues. Trimming cost V 2 bases and J 17 bases; bases outside gene matches: 9. Germline V CDR1 and CDR2: GTSNPN, SVGIG (reference sequence). CDR3 protein: CAWSTTGTGSFF. DNA for the CDR3: TGTGCCTGGAGTACAACCGGGACAGGGAGTTTTTTT.

The chain couples TRBV14 to TRBJ1-6; TRBD1 might be the D (6 bases). CDR3 length equals 16 residues. Germline V gene data show CDR1 as SGHDN and CDR2 as FVKESK. V was trimmed by 0 bases and J by 10 bases, leaving 16 bases between them. The CDR3 DNA reads TGTGCCAGCAGCCAAGATGAGGCAGGGGAAGAGTCACCCCTCCACTTT. It specifies CASSQDEAGEESPLHF.